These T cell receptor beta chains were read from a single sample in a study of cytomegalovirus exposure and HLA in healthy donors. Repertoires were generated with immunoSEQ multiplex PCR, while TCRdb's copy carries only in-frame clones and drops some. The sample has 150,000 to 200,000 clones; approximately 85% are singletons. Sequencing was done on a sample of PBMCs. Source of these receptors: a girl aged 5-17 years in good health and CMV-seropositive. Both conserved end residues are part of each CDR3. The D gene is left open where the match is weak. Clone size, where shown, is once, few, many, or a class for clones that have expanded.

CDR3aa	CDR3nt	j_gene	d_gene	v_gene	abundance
CASSGRQGNTEAFF	TGTGCCAGCAGCGGTAGGCAGGGTAACACTGAAGCTTTCTTT	TRBJ1-1	-	TRBV7-9	-
CASSLEGGTEAFF	TGTGCCAGCAGCTTAGAAGGGGGCACTGAAGCTTTCTTT	TRBJ1-1	-	TRBV11-3	-
CASSLWRYTEAFF	TGTGCCAGCAGCTTGTGGCGGTACACTGAAGCTTTCTTT	TRBJ1-1	-	TRBV5-6	-
CASSLLLGSEKLFF	TGTGCCAGCAGCCTTCTCCTCGGGAGTGAAAAACTGTTTTTT	TRBJ1-4	-	TRBV6-1	-
CSVGGGGTSYNEQFF	TGCAGCGTTGGGGGCGGGGGGACTTCCTACAATGAGCAGTTCTTC	TRBJ2-1	TRBD2	TRBV29-1	few
CASSPPDRLNTEAFF	TGTGCCAGCAGCCCCCCCGACAGGCTGAACACTGAAGCTTTCTTT	TRBJ1-1	-	TRBV13	once
CASSEANPPGVELFF	TGTGCCAGCAGTGAAGCGAACCCCCCAGGGGTGGAACTGTTTTTT	TRBJ1-4	-	TRBV6-1	-
CASSLQGYTEAFF	TGTGCCAGCAGTTTACAGGGTTACACTGAAGCTTTCTTT	TRBJ1-1	-	TRBV27	once
CASHRTFLNEKLFF	TGTGCCAGCCATAGGACTTTCCTCAATGAAAAACTGTTTTTT	TRBJ1-4	-	TRBV2	few
CASGSIENSPLHF	TGTGCTAGTGGTTCTATAGAGAATTCACCCCTCCACTTT	TRBJ1-6	-	TRBV12-5	-
CASSVGGSNEKLFF	TGTGCCAGCAGCGTAGGCGGATCAAATGAAAAACTGTTTTTT	TRBJ1-4	-	TRBV9	-
CASRGRGGTDTQYF	TGTGCCAGTAGGGGCCGGGGGGGGACAGATACGCAGTATTTT	TRBJ2-3	TRBD2	TRBV19	-
CASRAGEIGEKLFF	TGTGCCAGTAGAGCAGGGGAAATAGGTGAAAAACTGTTTTTT	TRBJ1-4	-	TRBV19	-
CSVVGQGRTYEQYF	TGCAGCGTAGTTGGACAGGGGAGGACCTACGAGCAGTACTTC	TRBJ2-7	TRBD1	TRBV29-1	-
CASSDRGSSYNSPLHF	TGTGCCAGCAGTGACAGAGGGAGCTCCTATAATTCACCCCTCCACTTT	TRBJ1-6	-	TRBV6-4	-
CASSESESSRNTIYF	TGTGCCAGCAGTGAATCGGAGAGTTCTAGGAACACCATATATTTT	TRBJ1-3	-	TRBV25-1	few
CASSHYEQYF	TGTGCCAGCAGCCACTACGAGCAGTACTTC	TRBJ2-7	-	TRBV28	-
CASSDTPNTEAFF	TGTGCCAGTAGTGACACGCCGAACACTGAAGCTTTCTTT	TRBJ1-1	-	TRBV19	-
CASSFGTGGHGELFF	TGTGCCAGCAGTTTCGGGACAGGGGGTCACGGGGAGCTGTTTTTT	TRBJ2-2	TRBD1	TRBV27	-
CASRSPGYYEQYF	TGTGCCAGCAGGAGCCCGGGATACTACGAGCAGTACTTC	TRBJ2-7	-	TRBV6-1	-
CASSVEGRHRDTQYF	TGTGCCAGCAGCGTAGAAGGGAGGCATCGAGATACGCAGTATTTT	TRBJ2-3	-	TRBV9	-
CASRPGGSSYEQYF	TGTGCCAGCAGGCCAGGGGGTAGCTCCTACGAGCAGTACTTC	TRBJ2-7	TRBD1	TRBV6-1	-
CASSLTDWEIYYEQYF	TGTGCCAGCAGCTTAACGGACTGGGAGATCTACTACGAGCAGTACTTC	TRBJ2-7	-	TRBV7-8	-
CASSQYTWGGANEKLFF	TGTGCCAGCAGCCAGTATACCTGGGGGGGAGCTAATGAAAAACTGTTTTTT	TRBJ1-4	-	TRBV14	-
CASSSVRVPGGYTF	TGTGCCAGCAGCTCCGTGAGGGTTCCTGGTGGCTACACCTTC	TRBJ1-2	-	TRBV11-2	-
CASSLSTVRATDTQYF	TGTGCCAGCAGCTTGTCGACGGTGAGGGCCACAGATACGCAGTATTTT	TRBJ2-3	-	TRBV5-6	-
CATGLAGTDTQYF	TGTGCCACAGGACTAGCGGGCACAGATACGCAGTATTTT	TRBJ2-3	TRBD2	TRBV10-3	-
CASSYFGGYEQYF	TGTGCCAGCAGTTACTTCGGAGGGTACGAGCAGTACTTC	TRBJ2-7	-	TRBV6-5	-
CSIPLWTSDDYNEQFF	TGCAGCATACCTTTATGGACTAGCGATGACTACAATGAGCAGTTCTTC	TRBJ2-1	TRBD2	TRBV29-1	once
CASSSELQGALIGNTIYF	TGTGCCAGCAGCTCAGAACTACAGGGGGCGCTGATTGGAAACACCATATATTTT	TRBJ1-3	TRBD1	TRBV7-8	-
CASSQDTTGVVSGANVLTF	TGTGCCAGCAGCCAAGATACGACTGGCGTGGTCTCTGGGGCCAACGTCCTGACTTTC	TRBJ2-6	-	TRBV4-2	-
CASSFGGLRSNQPQHF	TGTGCCAGCAGCTTTGGGGGACTGCGTAGCAATCAGCCCCAGCATTTT	TRBJ1-5	-	TRBV7-2	-
CASSLEAGGPYEQYF	TGTGCCAGCAGCTTAGAGGCGGGGGGGCCGTACGAGCAGTACTTC	TRBJ2-7	TRBD2	TRBV11-2	-
CAISERAPREDTDTQYF	TGTGCCATCAGTGAGAGGGCCCCACGGGAGGACACAGATACGCAGTATTTT	TRBJ2-3	TRBD2	TRBV10-3	-
CASSYGQGREPQHF	TGTGCCAGCAGTTACGGACAGGGACGCGAGCCCCAGCATTTT	TRBJ1-5	TRBD1	TRBV7-9	-
CASSYLGVGDTEAFF	TGTGCCAGCAGTTACCTTGGGGTAGGGGACACTGAAGCTTTCTTT	TRBJ1-1	-	TRBV6-5	-
CASSEQTESSTEKLFF	TGTGCCAGCAGTGAGCAGACAGAATCTTCGACTGAAAAACTGTTTTTT	TRBJ1-4	-	TRBV6-1	few
CASSHRDRVSGGELFF	TGCGCCAGCAGTCACCGGGACAGGGTCTCCGGCGGGGAGCTGTTTTTT	TRBJ2-2	TRBD1	TRBV5-1	-
CASSRDWAYGYTF	TGCGCCAGCAGCAGGGACTGGGCTTATGGCTACACCTTC	TRBJ1-2	-	TRBV5-1	-
CASSFTSVQGRLNTEAFF	TGTGCCAGCAGCTTTACGTCGGTACAGGGACGCTTGAACACTGAAGCTTTCTTT	TRBJ1-1	-	TRBV11-3	-
CASSHATGGWTEAFF	TGTGCCAGCAGCCATGCTACAGGGGGATGGACTGAAGCTTTCTTT	TRBJ1-1	TRBD1	TRBV9	-
CASSRGQPYEQYF	TGTGCCAGCAGCAGGGGACAGCCCTACGAGCAGTACTTC	TRBJ2-7	TRBD1	TRBV5-5	-
CASSFDSSGNTIYF	TGTGCCAGCAGCTTCGACAGTTCTGGAAACACCATATATTTT	TRBJ1-3	-	TRBV5-4	-